The clone carrying this T cell receptor (beta chain) was seen many times. The antigen is unknown. The data derive from a study of T cells in Graves' hyperthyroidism and ophthalmopathy. Study-wide context: Upon initial diagnosis and before any treatment, peripheral blood was collected. General study points: Most thyroid clonotypes expanded above 0.001 appeared in blood too.

The investigators amplified TCR beta CDR3 regions from RNA transcripts. TCR CDR3 regions were first amplified by RT-PCR with HTBI primers. Using its own MiXCR run on the multiplex PCR reads, TCRdb lists one record per CDR3 protein. This sample has some 600,000 distinct CDR3 sequences, with about 15% found just once. Sequenced: blood. The clonotype comes from a woman aged 25 to 45 with Graves' hyperthyroidism that later progressed to Graves' ophthalmopathy.

Written as DNA, the CDR3 is TGTGCCACCAGTGACCCGGGTTTATCCTCTGGCTACACCTTC. It yields the protein CATSDPGLSSGYTF. The rearrangement uses TRBV24-1 and TRBJ1-2; D unresolved. Germline V gene data show CDR1 as KGHDR and CDR2 as SFDVKD. This CDR3 has 14 amino acids. V lost 4 bases to trimming and J lost 7 bases, with 15 bases between them.